The source of this T cell receptor beta chain is a study of cytomegalovirus exposure and HLA in healthy donors. Study conclusions and caveats: Rarity characterized most TCR sequences, yet some public TCRs appeared in many donors.

PCR amplification relied on 60 Vbeta primers (plus 13 Jbeta primers). Assay: immunoSEQ multiplex PCR; the TCRdb copy retains only in-frame clones and omits some. The table has over 200,000 clones, about 72% seen once. CDR3 size: 19 residues. Germline CDR1 is SNHLY and CDR2 is FYNNEI. V was pared by 7 bases and J by 6 bases, with 30 bases between. As for this clone: The target antigen is unknown.

The chain uses TRBV2 and TRBJ2-2; TRBD2 is a possible D gene (9 bases). This receptor was obtained from a male donor in good health and CMV-seronegative. The sequenced sample was PBMCs. The CDR3 DNA sequence: TGTGCCAGCACTTGGGACAGGTCAAATAGCGGGAGAATCCCCGGGGAGCTGTTTTTT. This encodes CASTWDRSNSGRIPGELFF.